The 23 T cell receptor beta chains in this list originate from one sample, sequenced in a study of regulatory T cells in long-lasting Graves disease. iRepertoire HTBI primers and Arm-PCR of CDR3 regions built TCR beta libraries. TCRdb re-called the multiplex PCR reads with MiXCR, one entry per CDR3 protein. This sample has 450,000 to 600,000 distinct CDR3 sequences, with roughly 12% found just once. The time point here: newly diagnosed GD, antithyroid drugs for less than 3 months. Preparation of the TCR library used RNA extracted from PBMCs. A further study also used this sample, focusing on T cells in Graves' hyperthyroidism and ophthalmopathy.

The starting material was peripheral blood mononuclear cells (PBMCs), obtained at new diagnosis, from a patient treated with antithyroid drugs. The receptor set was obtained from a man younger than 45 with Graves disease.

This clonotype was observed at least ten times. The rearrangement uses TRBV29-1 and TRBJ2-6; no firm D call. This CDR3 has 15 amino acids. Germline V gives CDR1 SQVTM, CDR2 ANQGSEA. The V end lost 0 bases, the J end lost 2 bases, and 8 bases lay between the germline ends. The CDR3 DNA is TGCAGCGTTGAAGAGGGAACGGCTGGGGCCAACGTCCTGACTTTC. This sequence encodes CSVEEGTAGANVLTF.

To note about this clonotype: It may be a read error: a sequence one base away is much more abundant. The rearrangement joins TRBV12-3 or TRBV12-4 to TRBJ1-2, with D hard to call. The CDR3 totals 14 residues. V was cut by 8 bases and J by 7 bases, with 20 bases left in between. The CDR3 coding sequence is TGTGCCAGCGGTCCCCTCCTTAACCCCGGTGGCTACACCTTC. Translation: CASGPLLNPGGYTF.

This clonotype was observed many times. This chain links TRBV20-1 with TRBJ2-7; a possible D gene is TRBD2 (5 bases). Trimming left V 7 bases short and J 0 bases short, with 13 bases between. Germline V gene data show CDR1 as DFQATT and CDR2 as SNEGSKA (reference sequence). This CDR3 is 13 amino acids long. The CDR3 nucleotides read TGCAGTGGGGTCACTGGGAGCTCCTACGAGCAGTACTTC. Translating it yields CSGVTGSSYEQYF.

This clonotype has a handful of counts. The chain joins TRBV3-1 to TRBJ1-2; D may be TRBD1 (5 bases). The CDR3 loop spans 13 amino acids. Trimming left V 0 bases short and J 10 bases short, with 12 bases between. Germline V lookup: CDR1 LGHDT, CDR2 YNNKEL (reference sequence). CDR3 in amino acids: CASSQDLRGVYTF. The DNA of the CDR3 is TGTGCCAGCAGCCAAGACCTGCGGGGGGTCTACACCTTC.

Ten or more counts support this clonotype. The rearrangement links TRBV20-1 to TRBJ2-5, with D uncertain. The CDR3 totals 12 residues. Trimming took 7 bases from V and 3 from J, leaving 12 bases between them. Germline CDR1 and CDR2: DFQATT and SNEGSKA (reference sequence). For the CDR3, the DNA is TGCAGTGGAAGAAGGAGTGAAGAGACCCAGTACTTC. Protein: CSGRRSEETQYF.

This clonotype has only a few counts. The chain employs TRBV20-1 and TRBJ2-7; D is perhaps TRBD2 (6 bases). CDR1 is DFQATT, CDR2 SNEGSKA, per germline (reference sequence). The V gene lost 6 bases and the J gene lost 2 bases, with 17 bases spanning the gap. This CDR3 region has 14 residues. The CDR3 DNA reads TGCAGTGCCGGACCTAGCGTACGACCCTACGAGCAGTACTTC. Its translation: CSAGPSVRPYEQYF.

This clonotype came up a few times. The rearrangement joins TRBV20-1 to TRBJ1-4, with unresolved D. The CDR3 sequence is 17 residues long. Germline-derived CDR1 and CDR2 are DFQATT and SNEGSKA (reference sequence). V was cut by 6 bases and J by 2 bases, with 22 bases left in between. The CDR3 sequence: CSAKEGSAYGTNEKLFF. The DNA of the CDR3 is TGCAGTGCGAAAGAGGGCTCAGCCTATGGGACTAATGAAAAACTGTTTTTT.

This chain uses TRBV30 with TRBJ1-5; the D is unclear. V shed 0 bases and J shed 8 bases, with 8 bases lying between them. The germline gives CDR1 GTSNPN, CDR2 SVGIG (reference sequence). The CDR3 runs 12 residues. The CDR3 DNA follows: TGTGCCTGGAGTGTACGGGCTGAGCCCCAGCATTTT. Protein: CAWSVRAEPQHF.

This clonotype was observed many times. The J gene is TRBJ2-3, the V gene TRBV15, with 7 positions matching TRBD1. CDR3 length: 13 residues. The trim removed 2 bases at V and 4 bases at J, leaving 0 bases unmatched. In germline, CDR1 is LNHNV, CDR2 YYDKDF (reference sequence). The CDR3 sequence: CATSRQGADTQYF. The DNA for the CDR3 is TGTGCCACCAGCAGACAGGGGGCAGATACGCAGTATTTT.

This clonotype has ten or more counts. This CDR3 reads CSAEGTTRSYNEQFF. CDR3 DNA sequence: TGCAGTGCGGAGGGGACTACCCGCTCCTACAATGAGCAGTTCTTC. The chain has TRBV20-1 and TRBJ2-1; the match to TRBD2 covers 7 bases. The CDR3 spans 15 residues. Losses at the gene ends were 6 bases for V and 0 bases for J; bases not matched to a gene: 8. Germline lookup yields CDR1 DFQATT and CDR2 SNEGSKA (reference sequence).

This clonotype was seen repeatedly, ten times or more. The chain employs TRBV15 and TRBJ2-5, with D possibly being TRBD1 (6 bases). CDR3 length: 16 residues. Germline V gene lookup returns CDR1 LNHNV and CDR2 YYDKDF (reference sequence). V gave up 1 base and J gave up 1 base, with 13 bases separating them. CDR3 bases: TGTGCCACCAGCAGAGTGGCCTGGGGGCTCCAAGAGACCCAGTACTTC. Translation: CATSRVAWGLQETQYF.

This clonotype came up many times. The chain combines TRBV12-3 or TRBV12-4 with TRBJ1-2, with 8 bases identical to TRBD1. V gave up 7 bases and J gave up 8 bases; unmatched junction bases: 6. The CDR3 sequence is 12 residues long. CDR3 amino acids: CASTQTGEGYTF. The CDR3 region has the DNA TGTGCCAGCACCCAGACAGGGGAAGGCTACACCTTC.

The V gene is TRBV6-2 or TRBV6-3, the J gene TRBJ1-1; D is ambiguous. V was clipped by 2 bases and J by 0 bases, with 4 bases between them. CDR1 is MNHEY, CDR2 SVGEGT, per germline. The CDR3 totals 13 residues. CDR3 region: CASSYMVNTEAFF. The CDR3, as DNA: TGTGCCAGCAGTTACATGGTGAACACTGAAGCTTTCTTT.

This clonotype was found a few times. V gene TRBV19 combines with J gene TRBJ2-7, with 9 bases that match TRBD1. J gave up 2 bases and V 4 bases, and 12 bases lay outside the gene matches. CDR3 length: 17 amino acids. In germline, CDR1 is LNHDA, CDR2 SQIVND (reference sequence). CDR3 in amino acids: CASSNRAPGQGAYEQYF. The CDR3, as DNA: TGTGCCAGTAGTAATAGGGCCCCGGGACAGGGAGCCTACGAGCAGTACTTC.

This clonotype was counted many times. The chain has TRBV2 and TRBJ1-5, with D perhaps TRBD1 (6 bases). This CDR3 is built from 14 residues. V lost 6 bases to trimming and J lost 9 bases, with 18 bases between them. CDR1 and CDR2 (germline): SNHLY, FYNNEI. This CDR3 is CASRGTRDMGPQHF. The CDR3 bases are TGTGCCAGCAGGGGGACACGGGATATGGGGCCCCAGCATTTT.

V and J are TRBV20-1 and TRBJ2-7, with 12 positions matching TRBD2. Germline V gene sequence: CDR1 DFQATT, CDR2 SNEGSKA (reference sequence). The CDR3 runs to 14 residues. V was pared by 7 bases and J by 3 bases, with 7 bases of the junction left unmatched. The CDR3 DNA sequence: TGCAGTGGCCTGGGACTAGCGGGCCACTACGAGCAGTACTTC. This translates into CSGLGLAGHYEQYF.

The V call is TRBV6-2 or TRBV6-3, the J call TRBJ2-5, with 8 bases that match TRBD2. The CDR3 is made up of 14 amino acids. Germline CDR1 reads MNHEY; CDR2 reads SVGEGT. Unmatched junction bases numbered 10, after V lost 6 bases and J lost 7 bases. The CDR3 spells CASSQESSGRTQYF. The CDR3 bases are TGTGCCAGCAGCCAAGAATCCAGCGGGAGGACCCAGTACTTC.

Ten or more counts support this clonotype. The CDR3 sequence: CASSVEGRHNEQFF. The CDR3 nucleotides are TGTGCCAGCAGTGTAGAGGGGCGCCACAATGAGCAGTTCTTC. This chain connects TRBV2 to TRBJ2-1; D tentatively fits TRBD1 or TRBD2 (5 bases each). Deletions cut 4 bases from V and 5 bases from J, with 12 bases between. CDR3 size: 14 residues. Per germline, CDR1 SNHLY and CDR2 FYNNEI.

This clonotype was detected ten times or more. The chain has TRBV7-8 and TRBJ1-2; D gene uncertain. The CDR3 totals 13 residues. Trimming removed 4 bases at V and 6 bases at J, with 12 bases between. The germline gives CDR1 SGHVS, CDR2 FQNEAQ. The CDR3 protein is CASSSVPTDGYTF. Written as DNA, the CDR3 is TGTGCCAGCAGCTCAGTACCCACAGATGGCTACACCTTC.

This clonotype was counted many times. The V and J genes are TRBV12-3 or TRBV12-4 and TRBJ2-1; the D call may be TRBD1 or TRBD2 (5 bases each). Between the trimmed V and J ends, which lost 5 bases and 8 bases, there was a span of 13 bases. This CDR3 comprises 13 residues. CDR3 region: CASSISQGDEQFF. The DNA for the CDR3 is TGTGCCAGCAGTATAAGCCAGGGAGATGAGCAGTTCTTC.

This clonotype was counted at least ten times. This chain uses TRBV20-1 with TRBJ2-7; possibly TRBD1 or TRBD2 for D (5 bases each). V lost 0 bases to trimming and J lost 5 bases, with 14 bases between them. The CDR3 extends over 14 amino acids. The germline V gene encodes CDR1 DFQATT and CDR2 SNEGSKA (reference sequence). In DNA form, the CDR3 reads TGCAGTGCTAGAGATCTGGCAGGGAGCAACGAGCAGTACTTC. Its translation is CSARDLAGSNEQYF.

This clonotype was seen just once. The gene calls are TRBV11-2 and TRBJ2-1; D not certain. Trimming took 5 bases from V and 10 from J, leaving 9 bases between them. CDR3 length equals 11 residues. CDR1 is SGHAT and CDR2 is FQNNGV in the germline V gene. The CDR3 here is CASSPLQEQFF. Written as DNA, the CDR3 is TGTGCCAGCAGCCCCCTACAGGAGCAGTTCTTC.

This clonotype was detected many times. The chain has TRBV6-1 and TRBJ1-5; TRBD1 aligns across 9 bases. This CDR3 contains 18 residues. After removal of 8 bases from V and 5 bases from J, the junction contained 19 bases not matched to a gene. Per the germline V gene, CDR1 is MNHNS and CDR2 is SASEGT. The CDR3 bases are TGTGCCAGCGGGACAGGGATTGACGAGGAGATCCCATATCAGCCCCAGCATTTT. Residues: CASGTGIDEEIPYQPQHF.